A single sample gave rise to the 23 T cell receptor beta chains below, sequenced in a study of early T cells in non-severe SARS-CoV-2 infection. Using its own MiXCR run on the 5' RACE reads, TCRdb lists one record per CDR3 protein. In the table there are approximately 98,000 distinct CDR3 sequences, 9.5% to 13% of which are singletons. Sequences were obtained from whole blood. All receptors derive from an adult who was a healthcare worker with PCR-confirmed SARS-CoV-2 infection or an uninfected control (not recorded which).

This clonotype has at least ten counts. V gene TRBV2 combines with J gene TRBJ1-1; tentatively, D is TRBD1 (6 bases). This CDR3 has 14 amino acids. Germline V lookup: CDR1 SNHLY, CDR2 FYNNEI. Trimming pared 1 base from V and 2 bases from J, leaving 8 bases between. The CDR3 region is CASSEEGENTEAFF. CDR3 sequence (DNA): TGTGCCAGCAGTGAAGAGGGGGAAAACACTGAAGCTTTCTTT.

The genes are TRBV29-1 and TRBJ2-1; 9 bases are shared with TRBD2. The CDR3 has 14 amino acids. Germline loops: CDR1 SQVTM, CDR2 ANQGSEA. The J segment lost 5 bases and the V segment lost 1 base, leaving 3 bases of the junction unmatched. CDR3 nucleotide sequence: TGCAGCGTTGAAGGCGGGAGGGATAACAATGAGCAGTTCTTC. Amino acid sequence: CSVEGGRDNNEQFF.

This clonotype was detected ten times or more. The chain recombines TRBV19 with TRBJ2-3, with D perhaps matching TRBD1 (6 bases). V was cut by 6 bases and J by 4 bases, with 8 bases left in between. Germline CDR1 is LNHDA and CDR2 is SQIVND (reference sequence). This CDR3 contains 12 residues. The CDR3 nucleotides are TGTGCCAGTAGGACAGGACCAGATACGCAGTATTTT. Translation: CASRTGPDTQYF.

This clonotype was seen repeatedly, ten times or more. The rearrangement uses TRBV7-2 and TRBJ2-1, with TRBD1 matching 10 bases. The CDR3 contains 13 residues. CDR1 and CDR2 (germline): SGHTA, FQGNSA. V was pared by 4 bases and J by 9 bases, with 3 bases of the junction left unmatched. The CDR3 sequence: CASSSTGGSEQFF. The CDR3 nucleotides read TGTGCCAGCAGCTCGACAGGGGGCAGTGAGCAGTTCTTC.

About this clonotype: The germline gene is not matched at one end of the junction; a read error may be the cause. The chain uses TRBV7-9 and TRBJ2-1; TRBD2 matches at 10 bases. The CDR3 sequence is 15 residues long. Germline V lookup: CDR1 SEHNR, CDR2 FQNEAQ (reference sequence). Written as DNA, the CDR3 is TGTGCCAGCAGCCTAGCGGGAGACTCTCGAAATGAGCAGTTCTTC. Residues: CASSLAGDSRNEQFF. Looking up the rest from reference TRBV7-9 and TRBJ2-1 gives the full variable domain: DTGVSQNPRHKITKRGQNVTFRCDPISEHNRLYWYRQTLGQGPEFLTYFQNEAQLEKSRLLSDRFSAERPKGSFSTLEIQRTEQGDSAMYLCASSLAGDSRNEQFFGPGTRLTVL.

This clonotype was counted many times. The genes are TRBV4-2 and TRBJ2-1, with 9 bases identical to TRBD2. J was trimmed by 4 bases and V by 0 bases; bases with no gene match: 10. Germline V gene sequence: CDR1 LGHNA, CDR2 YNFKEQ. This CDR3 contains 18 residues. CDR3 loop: CASSQDPIAGVGYNEQFF. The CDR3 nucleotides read TGTGCCAGCAGCCAAGACCCTATAGCGGGAGTGGGATACAATGAGCAGTTCTTC.

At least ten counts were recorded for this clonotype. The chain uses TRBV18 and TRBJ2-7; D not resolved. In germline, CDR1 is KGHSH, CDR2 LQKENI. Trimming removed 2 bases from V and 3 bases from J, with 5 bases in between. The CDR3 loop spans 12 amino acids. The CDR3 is CASSPTLYEQYF. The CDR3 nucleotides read TGTGCCAGCTCACCAACCCTCTACGAGCAGTACTTC.

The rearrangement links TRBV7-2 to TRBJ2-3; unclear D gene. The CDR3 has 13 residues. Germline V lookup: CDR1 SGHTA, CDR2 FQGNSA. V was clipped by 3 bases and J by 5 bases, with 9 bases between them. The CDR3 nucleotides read TGTGCCAGCAGCTTCCGCCGGAGAGATACGCAGTATTTT. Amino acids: CASSFRRRDTQYF.

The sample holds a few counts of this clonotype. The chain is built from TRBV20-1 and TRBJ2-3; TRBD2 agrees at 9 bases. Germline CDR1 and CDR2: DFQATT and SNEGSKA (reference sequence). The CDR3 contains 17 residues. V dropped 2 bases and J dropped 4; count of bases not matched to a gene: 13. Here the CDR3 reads CSARPDWRGGGADTQYF. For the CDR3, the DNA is TGCAGTGCTAGACCTGACTGGCGGGGGGGCGGGGCAGATACGCAGTATTTT.

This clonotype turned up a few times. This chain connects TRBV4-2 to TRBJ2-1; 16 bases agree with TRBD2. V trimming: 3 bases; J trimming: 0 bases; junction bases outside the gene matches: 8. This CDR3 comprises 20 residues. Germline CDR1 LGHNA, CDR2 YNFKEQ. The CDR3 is CASSHPEGLAGGGSYNEQFF. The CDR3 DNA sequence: TGTGCCAGCAGCCACCCGGAGGGACTAGCGGGAGGGGGCTCCTACAATGAGCAGTTCTTC.

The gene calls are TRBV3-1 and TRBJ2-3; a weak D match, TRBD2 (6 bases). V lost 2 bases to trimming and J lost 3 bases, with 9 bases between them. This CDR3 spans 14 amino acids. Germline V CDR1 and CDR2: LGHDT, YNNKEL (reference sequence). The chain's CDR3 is CASSQSGGTDTQYF. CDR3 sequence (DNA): TGTGCCAGCAGCCAATCCGGAGGGACAGATACGCAGTATTTT.

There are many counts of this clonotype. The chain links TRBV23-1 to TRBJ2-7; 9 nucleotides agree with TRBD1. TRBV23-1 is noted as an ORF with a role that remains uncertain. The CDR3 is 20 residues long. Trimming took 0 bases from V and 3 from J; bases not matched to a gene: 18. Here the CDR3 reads CASSQSDRGIRSGDSYEQYF. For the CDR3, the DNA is TGCGCCAGCAGTCAATCGGACAGGGGAATTCGGAGCGGGGACAGCTACGAGCAGTACTTC.

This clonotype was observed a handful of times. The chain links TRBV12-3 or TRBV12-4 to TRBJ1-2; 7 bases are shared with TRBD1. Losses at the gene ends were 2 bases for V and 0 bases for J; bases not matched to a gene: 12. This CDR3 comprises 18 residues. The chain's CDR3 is CASSLLVYETGTNYGYTF. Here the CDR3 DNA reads TGTGCCAGCAGTTTACTGGTATACGAGACAGGGACTAACTATGGCTACACCTTC.

The CDR3 DNA is TGTGCCAGCAGTGTTCTCCGCGGGTACGAGCAGTACTTC. This encodes CASSVLRGYEQYF. The rearrangement links TRBV2 to TRBJ2-7; a possible D gene is TRBD2 (5 bases). Trimming removed 4 bases at V and 4 bases at J, with 11 bases between. The CDR3 is made up of 13 amino acids. Per germline, CDR1 SNHLY and CDR2 FYNNEI.

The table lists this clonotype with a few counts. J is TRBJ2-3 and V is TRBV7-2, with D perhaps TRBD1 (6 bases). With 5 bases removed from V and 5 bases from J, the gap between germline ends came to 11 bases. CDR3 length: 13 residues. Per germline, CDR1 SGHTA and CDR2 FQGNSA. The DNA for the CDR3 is TGTGCCAGCAGCCTTAGGACAGAAGATACGCAGTATTTT. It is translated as CASSLRTEDTQYF.

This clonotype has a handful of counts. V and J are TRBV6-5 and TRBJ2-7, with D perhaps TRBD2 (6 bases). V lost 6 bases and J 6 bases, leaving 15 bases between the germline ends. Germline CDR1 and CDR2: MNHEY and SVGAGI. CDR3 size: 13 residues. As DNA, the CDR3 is TGTGCCAGCAGCCCAACTGGGGGGAGCGAGCAGTACTTC. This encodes CASSPTGGSEQYF.

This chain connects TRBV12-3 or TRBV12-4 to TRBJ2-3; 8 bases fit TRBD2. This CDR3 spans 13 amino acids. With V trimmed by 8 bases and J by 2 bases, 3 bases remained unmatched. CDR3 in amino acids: CASSGGDTDTQYF. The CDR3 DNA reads TGTGCCAGCTCCGGGGGGGACACAGATACGCAGTATTTT.

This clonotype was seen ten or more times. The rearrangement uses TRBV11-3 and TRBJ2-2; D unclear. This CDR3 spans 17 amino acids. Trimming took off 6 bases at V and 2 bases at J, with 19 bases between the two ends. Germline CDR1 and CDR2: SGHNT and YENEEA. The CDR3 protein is CASRAQGRRYNTGELFF. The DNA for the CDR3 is TGTGCCAGCAGGGCGCAAGGCAGGAGATATAACACCGGGGAGCTGTTTTTT.

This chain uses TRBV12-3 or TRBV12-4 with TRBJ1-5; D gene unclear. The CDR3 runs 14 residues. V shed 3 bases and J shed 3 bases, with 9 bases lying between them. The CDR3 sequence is CASSFQESNQPQHF. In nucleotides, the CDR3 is TGTGCCAGCAGTTTCCAAGAATCCAATCAGCCCCAGCATTTT.

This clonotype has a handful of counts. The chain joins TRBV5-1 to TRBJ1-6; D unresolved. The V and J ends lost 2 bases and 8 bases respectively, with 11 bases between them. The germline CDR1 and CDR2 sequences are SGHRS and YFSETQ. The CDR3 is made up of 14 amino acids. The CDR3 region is CASSFGYEYSPLHF. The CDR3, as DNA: TGCGCCAGCAGCTTCGGGTACGAATATTCACCCCTCCACTTT.

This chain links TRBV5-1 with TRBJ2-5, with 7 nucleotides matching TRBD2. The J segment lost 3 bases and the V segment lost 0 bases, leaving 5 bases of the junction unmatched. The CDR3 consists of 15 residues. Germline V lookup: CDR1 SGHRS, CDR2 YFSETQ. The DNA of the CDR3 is TGCGCCAGCAGCTTGGCCTTTCTAGCGGAAGAGACCCAGTACTTC. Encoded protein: CASSLAFLAEETQYF.

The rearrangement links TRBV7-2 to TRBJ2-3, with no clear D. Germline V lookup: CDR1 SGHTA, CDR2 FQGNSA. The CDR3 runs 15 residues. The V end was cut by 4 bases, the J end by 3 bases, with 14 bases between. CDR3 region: CASSSLVVGTDTQYF. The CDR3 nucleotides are TGTGCCAGCAGCTCCTTAGTAGTCGGGACAGATACGCAGTATTTT.

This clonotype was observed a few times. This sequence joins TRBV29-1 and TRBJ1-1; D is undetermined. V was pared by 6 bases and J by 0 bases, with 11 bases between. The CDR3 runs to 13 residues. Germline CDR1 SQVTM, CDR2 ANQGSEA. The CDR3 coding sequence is TGCAGCGTGAAACAGCACTTGAACACTGAAGCTTTCTTT. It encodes CSVKQHLNTEAFF. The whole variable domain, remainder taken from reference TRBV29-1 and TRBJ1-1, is SAVISQKPSRDICQRGTSLTIQCQVDSQVTMMFWYRQQPGQSLTLIATANQGSEATYESGFVIDKFPISRPNLTFSTLTVSNMSPEDSSIYLCSVKQHLNTEAFFGQGTRLTVV.